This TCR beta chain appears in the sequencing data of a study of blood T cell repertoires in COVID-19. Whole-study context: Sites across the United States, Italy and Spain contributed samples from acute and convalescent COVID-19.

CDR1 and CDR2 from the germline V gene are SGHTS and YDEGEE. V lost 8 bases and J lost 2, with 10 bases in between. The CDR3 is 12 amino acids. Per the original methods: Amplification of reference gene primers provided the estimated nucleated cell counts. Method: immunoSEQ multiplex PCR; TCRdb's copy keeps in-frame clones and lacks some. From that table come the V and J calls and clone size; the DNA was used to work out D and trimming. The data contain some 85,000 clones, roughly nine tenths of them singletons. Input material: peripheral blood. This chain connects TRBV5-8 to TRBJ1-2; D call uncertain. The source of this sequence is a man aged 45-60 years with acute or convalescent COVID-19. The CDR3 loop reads CASQHRNYGYTF. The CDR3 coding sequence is TGTGCCAGTCAACACAGAAACTATGGCTACACCTTC.